These 9 T cell receptor beta chains originate from one sample sequenced in a study of monozygotic twins with inflammatory bowel disease. From the 5' RACE reads, TCRdb lists one entry per CDR3 protein and no DNA. The listing records under 200,000 distinct CDR3 sequences. The sequenced sample was blood. Source of these receptors: a human donor with ulcerative colitis or Crohn's disease, or a healthy co-twin of an affected twin (not recorded which).

The V gene is TRBV5-4, the J gene TRBJ2-7. CDR1 is SGHNT, CDR2 YYREEE, per germline (reference sequence). The CDR3 contains 12 residues. The CDR3 reads CASSLSTYEQYF. Looking up the rest from reference TRBV5-4 and TRBJ2-7 gives the full variable domain: ETGVTQSPTHLIKTRGQQVTLRCSSQSGHNTVSWYQQALGQGPQFIFQYYREEENGRGNFPPRFSGLQFPNYSSELNVNALELDDSALYLCASSLSTYEQYFGPGTRLTVT.

The chain employs TRBV6-6 and TRBJ2-3; TCRdb's D call, TRBD1, is unchecked because there is no DNA. The CDR3 totals 13 residues. Looked up from germline, CDR1 is MNHNY and CDR2 is SVGAGI (reference sequence). This CDR3 reads CASRGAFTDTQYF.

The chain couples TRBV3-1 to TRBJ2-2; TCRdb indicates TRBD1, and absent DNA this call remains unverified. CDR1 is LGHDT, CDR2 YNNKEL, per germline (reference sequence). The CDR3 runs 16 residues. The CDR3 sequence: CASTRGGTPNTGELFF.

The chain recombines TRBV5-1 with TRBJ1-1; the TRBD1 assignment by TCRdb is unverifiable without DNA. The CDR3 spans 17 residues. Germline values: CDR1 SGHRS, CDR2 YFSETQ. The CDR3 loop reads CASRPNEDRGLNTEAFF.

The rearrangement uses TRBV7-2 and TRBJ1-1; the TCRdb call, TRBD1, lacks DNA for checking. The CDR3 runs 13 residues. The V gene's germline CDR1 is SGHTA and CDR2 FQGNSA. CDR3 in amino acids: CASSLIQGTEAFF.

The chain carries TRBV7-2 and TRBJ2-1; lacking DNA, the TRBD1 call made by TCRdb goes unchecked. The germline V gene has CDR1 SGHTA and CDR2 FQGNSA. The CDR3 sequence is 13 residues long. The CDR3: CASSSSGGNEQFF.

The chain couples TRBV18 to TRBJ1-1. Germline CDR1 is KGHSH and CDR2 is LQKENI. The CDR3 has 14 residues. The chain's CDR3 is CASSLGRSNTEAFF.

The gene calls are TRBV6-4 and TRBJ2-3; TCRdb designates TRBD2, a call that cannot be tested without DNA. The CDR3 has 15 residues. CDR1 is MRHNA and CDR2 is SNTAGT in the germline V gene. This CDR3 reads CASSERAALTDTQYF.

The V and J genes are TRBV19 and TRBJ1-1. From germline, CDR1 is LNHDA and CDR2 SQIVND (reference sequence). This CDR3 comprises 14 residues. CDR3 region: CASIMGRSSGVAFF. The full variable domain, completed using reference TRBV19 and TRBJ1-1, is DGGITQSPKYLFRKEGQNVTLSCEQNLNHDAMYWYRQDPGQGLRLIYYSQIVNDFQKGDIAEGYSVSREKKESFPLTVTSAQKNPTAFYLCASIMGRSSGVAFFGQGTRLTVV.